The T cell receptor beta chain described here comes from a study of OX40 agonist ivuxolimab in advanced cancers. The study, taken as a whole, reports: The study found among the lowest clonal expansion in partial responders at 0.1-3.0 mg/kg.

To note about this clone: The antigen is undetermined.

V was shortened by 3 bases and J by 0 bases, with 5 bases between the two germline ends. CDR3 length: 14 amino acids. Germline V gives CDR1 LGHNA, CDR2 YSLEER. Assay: immunoSEQ multiplex PCR; the TCRdb copy retains only in-frame clones and omits some. The table shows about 26,000 clones, with around nine tenths occurring only once. The receptor was isolated from an adult with an advanced solid tumor such as melanoma, head and neck, liver or kidney cancer. This chain links TRBV4-3 with TRBJ2-2, with D uncertain. Sequences were derived from CD4+ or CD8+ T cells sorted from blood, sampled in a trial of the OX40 agonist ivuxolimab. The CDR3: CASSQISNTGELFF. The DNA for the CDR3 is TGCGCCAGCAGCCAGATTTCGAACACCGGGGAGCTGTTTTTT.